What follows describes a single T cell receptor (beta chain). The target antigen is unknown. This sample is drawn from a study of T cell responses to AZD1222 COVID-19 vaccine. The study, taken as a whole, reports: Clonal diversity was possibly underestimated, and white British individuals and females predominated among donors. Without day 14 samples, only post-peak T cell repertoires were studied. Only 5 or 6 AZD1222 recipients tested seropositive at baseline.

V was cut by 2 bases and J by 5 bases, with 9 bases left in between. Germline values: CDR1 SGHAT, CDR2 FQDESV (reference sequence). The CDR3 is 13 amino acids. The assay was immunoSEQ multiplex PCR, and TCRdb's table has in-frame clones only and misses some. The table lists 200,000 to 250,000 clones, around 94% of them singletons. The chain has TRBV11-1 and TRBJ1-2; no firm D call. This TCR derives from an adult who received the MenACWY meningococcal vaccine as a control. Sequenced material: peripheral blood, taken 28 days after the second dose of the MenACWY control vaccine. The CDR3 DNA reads TGTGCCAGCAGCTTATCGACAAGTTATGGCTACACCTTC. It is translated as CASSLSTSYGYTF.